This TCR beta chain stems from a study of T-cell memory formation after mild COVID-19. TCRdb passed the 5' RACE reads through MiXCR, listing each CDR3 protein once. Of about 130,000 distinct CDR3 sequences listed, approximately 16% are singletons. Sequencing was carried out using PBMCs or a T cell subset sorted from them (not recorded which). The receptor was derived from an adult woman who had mild COVID-19 (a few samples of this study predate the infection). Cell type and time point are not known.

The CDR3 reads CASSIYEQYF. CDR3 bases: TGTGCCAGCAGCATCTACGAGCAGTACTTC. The rearrangement joins TRBV2 to TRBJ2-7; D remains unclear. The CDR3 loop spans 10 amino acids. Per the germline V gene, CDR1 is SNHLY and CDR2 is FYNNEI. Trimming shortened V by 6 bases and J by 3 bases, and 3 bases separated the two germline ends.